This TCR beta chain comes out of a study of blood T cell repertoires in COVID-19 (dated by TCRdb to the early 2020s). At the level of the whole study: Samples covering the acute and convalescent phases of COVID-19 were provided by collaborators in the United States, Italy and Spain. The prospective study material was composed of cDNA or gDNA derived from T cells, B-cell-depleted T cells, or PBMCs. The dataset comprised deeply sampled blood TCRbeta repertoires from subjects exposed to, actively infected with, or recovered from COVID-19. The repertoires were released in a freely available public database intended as a resource for research on the immune response to SARS-CoV-2. Samples were obtained from the ongoing ImmuneRACE study (first 160 participants) and from 950 to 1,500 subjects provided by 6 global collaborators. Sample metadata almost always included a de-identified subject ID, COVID-19 status, age in years and sex. Where HLA class I and class II types were available, the types were taken from metadata supplied by the sample provider, not from assay-based typing. General findings and caveats noted by the study authors: The amount of clinical and demographic metadata varied by source and participant and was provided uncurated.

Turning to this clone: The target of this receptor is not known. Qualities for individual bases were not recorded, and no much larger clone is one base off.

Collaborating institutions collected whole blood in K2EDTA tubes following their own protocols. For TCRbeta analysis, collaborator samples were shipped as frozen whole blood, as isolated PBMCs, or as DNA extracted from either sample type. Sequences MNHEY (CDR1) and SVGAGI (CDR2) are obtained from the germline V gene. V is cut back by 4 bases and J by 7 bases, with 6 bases in the junction unmatched. The CDR3 sequence holds 14 residues, the cysteine and phenylalanine included. Only the CDR3 portion is preserved as DNA: 42 bases, with reading frame beginning at the first base. TCRbeta CDR3 regions were amplified from genomic DNA using the immunoSEQ Assay, a bias-controlled multiplex PCR. The source study handled its data this way. Nucleated cell counts per sample were estimated from amplification of reference gene primers within the assay. Sequence reads were collapsed and filtered to measure the absolute abundance of every unique TCRbeta CDR3 rearrangement. For each sample, productive Simpson clonality was calculated as the square root of Simpson's diversity index across productive rearrangements. TCRdb took over this immuneACCESS table, retaining in-frame rearrangements with V and J assigned. Such tables are incomplete; in checked studies, under half of the missing clones stem from an unresolved V gene, and the remainder is unexplained. The V and J calls and clone size are taken from that table; D and trimming were inferred from the DNA. In this sample the table shows 150,000 to 200,000 clones, approximately 91% of which occur a single time. The biggest ten clones account for approximately 7% of the sample.

The clonotype originates from a man in his forties or fifties with acute or convalescent COVID-19. The sample comprised peripheral blood. The V and J genes are TRBV6-5 and TRBJ2-1; 8 central bases correspond to TRBD2. The CDR3 sequence is CASSFRGGKNEQFF. The nucleotide sequence is given as TGTGCCAGCAGTTTTCGGGGGGGCAAAAATGAGCAGTTCTTC.